This T cell receptor beta chain was sequenced during a study of T cell responses to AZD1222 COVID-19 vaccine. The study, taken as a whole, reports: Spike-specific TCR breadth and depth grew following two AZD1222 doses. Repertoires were obtained solely post-peak T cell response.

Assay: immunoSEQ multiplex PCR; the TCRdb copy retains only in-frame clones and omits some. The sample has 250,000 to 300,000 clones, 94% seen once. Trimming stripped 2 bases from V and 0 bases from J, with 7 bases between. CDR3 length: 14 amino acids. Germline loops: CDR1 MNHEY, CDR2 SMNVEV (reference sequence). Notes on this clone: Its specificity is not known.

The chain carries TRBV27 and TRBJ1-2; D is unclear. The receptor was derived from an adult who received the AZD1222 COVID-19 vaccine. This material consisted of peripheral blood, taken 28 days after the second AZD1222 dose. The CDR3 spells CASSLTAANYGYTF. CDR3 coding DNA: TGTGCCAGCAGTTTAACAGCCGCTAACTATGGCTACACCTTC.